Listed below are T cell receptor beta chains from one sample, sequenced in a study of T cell responses to AZD1222 COVID-19 vaccine. Profiling relied on immunoSEQ multiplex PCR, and the TCRdb table lists in-frame clones only, not all of them. In the table there are 90,000 to 150,000 clones, under 95% of which are singletons. The material was peripheral blood, obtained on day 0 of AZD1222 vaccination. The source of these receptors is an adult in good health. Both conserved end residues are part of each CDR3. Fields, in order: D gene, clone size, V gene, CDR3 length, J gene, CDR3 protein, CDR3 DNA. The D gene is left open where the match is weak. The size field is filled for only some rows; it gives once, few, many or a size class.

D gene: -
clone size: -
V gene: TRBV6-5
CDR3 length: 12
J gene: TRBJ1-1
CDR3 protein: CASSYWNTEAFF
CDR3 DNA: TGTGCCAGCAGTTATTGGAACACTGAAGCTTTCTTT

D gene: -
clone size: -
V gene: TRBV30
CDR3 length: 13
J gene: TRBJ1-5
CDR3 protein: CAWGVGSNQPQHF
CDR3 DNA: TGTGCCTGGGGGGTGGGGAGCAATCAGCCCCAGCATTTT

D gene: -
clone size: -
V gene: TRBV10-1
CDR3 length: 12
J gene: TRBJ2-1
CDR3 protein: CASSESSSVQFF
CDR3 DNA: TGCGCCAGCAGTGAGTCGAGTTCTGTGCAGTTCTTC

D gene: -
clone size: -
V gene: TRBV10-3
CDR3 length: 12
J gene: TRBJ2-7
CDR3 protein: CAIKGESYEQYF
CDR3 DNA: TGTGCCATCAAAGGGGAGTCCTACGAGCAGTACTTC

D gene: -
clone size: -
V gene: TRBV3-1/TRBV3-2
CDR3 length: 14
J gene: TRBJ1-3
CDR3 protein: CASSQDRVGNTIYF
CDR3 DNA: TGTGCCAGCAGCCAAGACCGGGTGGGAAACACCATATATTTT

D gene: TRBD1
clone size: -
V gene: TRBV30
CDR3 length: 15
J gene: TRBJ1-3
CDR3 protein: CAWSYLMTGRNTIYF
CDR3 DNA: TGTGCCTGGAGTTACCTTATGACAGGGAGAAACACCATATATTTT

D gene: -
clone size: -
V gene: TRBV10-3
CDR3 length: 12
J gene: TRBJ2-7
CDR3 protein: CAISESAYEQYF
CDR3 DNA: TGTGCCATCAGTGAGTCAGCCTACGAGCAGTACTTC

D gene: -
clone size: -
V gene: TRBV11-2
CDR3 length: 11
J gene: TRBJ2-2
CDR3 protein: CASSLTGELFF
CDR3 DNA: TGTGCCAGCAGCCTTACCGGGGAGCTGTTTTTT

D gene: TRBD1
clone size: -
V gene: TRBV3-1/TRBV3-2
CDR3 length: 14
J gene: TRBJ2-7
CDR3 protein: CASSRTGGFDEQYF
CDR3 DNA: TGTGCCAGCAGCCGAACAGGGGGCTTCGACGAGCAGTACTTC

D gene: -
clone size: -
V gene: TRBV3-1/TRBV3-2
CDR3 length: 14
J gene: TRBJ2-1
CDR3 protein: CASSRVNSYNEQFF
CDR3 DNA: TGTGCCAGCAGCCGTGTTAATTCCTACAATGAGCAGTTCTTC

D gene: TRBD1
clone size: -
V gene: TRBV12-3/TRBV12-4
CDR3 length: 12
J gene: TRBJ2-7
CDR3 protein: CASRRQGPEQYF
CDR3 DNA: TGTGCCAGCAGACGACAGGGCCCAGAGCAGTACTTC

D gene: TRBD1
clone size: -
V gene: TRBV19
CDR3 length: 14
J gene: TRBJ1-2
CDR3 protein: CASSLSGTEDGYTF
CDR3 DNA: TGTGCCAGTAGTTTATCCGGGACAGAAGATGGCTACACCTTC

D gene: TRBD1
clone size: -
V gene: TRBV28
CDR3 length: 15
J gene: TRBJ2-2
CDR3 protein: CASSSGGAGTGELFF
CDR3 DNA: TGTGCCAGCAGTTCAGGGGGCGCTGGCACCGGGGAGCTGTTTTTT

D gene: -
clone size: -
V gene: TRBV3-1/TRBV3-2
CDR3 length: 14
J gene: TRBJ2-7
CDR3 protein: CASSQETAIYEQYF
CDR3 DNA: TGTGCCAGCAGCCAAGAGACAGCAATCTACGAGCAGTACTTC

D gene: -
clone size: few
V gene: TRBV6-5
CDR3 length: 15
J gene: TRBJ2-1
CDR3 protein: CASSSTPVPGNEQFF
CDR3 DNA: TGTGCCAGCAGTTCAACCCCGGTTCCAGGCAATGAGCAGTTCTTC

D gene: TRBD1
clone size: once
V gene: TRBV6-6
CDR3 length: 13
J gene: TRBJ1-2
CDR3 protein: CASSQPTGDGYTF
CDR3 DNA: TGTGCCAGCAGTCAACCGACAGGGGATGGCTACACCTTC

D gene: -
clone size: -
V gene: TRBV5-1
CDR3 length: 15
J gene: TRBJ1-2
CDR3 protein: CASSLDMGGSYGYTF
CDR3 DNA: TGCGCCAGCAGCTTGGACATGGGGGGAAGCTATGGCTACACCTTC

D gene: TRBD1
clone size: -
V gene: TRBV6-5
CDR3 length: 15
J gene: TRBJ1-6
CDR3 protein: CASSSWTGANSPLHF
CDR3 DNA: TGTGCCAGCAGTTCCTGGACAGGAGCTAATTCACCCCTCCACTTT

D gene: TRBD2
clone size: -
V gene: TRBV28
CDR3 length: 17
J gene: TRBJ2-1
CDR3 protein: CASSSGLAGANYNEQFF
CDR3 DNA: TGTGCCAGCAGCTCGGGACTAGCGGGAGCTAATTACAATGAGCAGTTCTTC

D gene: TRBD1
clone size: -
V gene: TRBV19
CDR3 length: 13
J gene: TRBJ2-5
CDR3 protein: CASGRGRGETQYF
CDR3 DNA: TGTGCCAGCGGAAGGGGGCGCGGAGAGACCCAGTACTTC

D gene: TRBD1
clone size: -
V gene: TRBV4-2
CDR3 length: 15
J gene: TRBJ1-1
CDR3 protein: CASSQAQTGGTEAFF
CDR3 DNA: TGTGCCAGCAGCCAGGCACAAACAGGGGGCACTGAAGCTTTCTTT

D gene: -
clone size: -
V gene: TRBV18
CDR3 length: 13
J gene: TRBJ1-2
CDR3 protein: CASSPDGNYGYTF
CDR3 DNA: TGTGCCAGCTCACCGGACGGCAACTATGGCTACACCTTC

D gene: TRBD2
clone size: -
V gene: TRBV3-1/TRBV3-2
CDR3 length: 15
J gene: TRBJ2-7
CDR3 protein: CASSQGTRITYEQYF
CDR3 DNA: TGTGCCAGCAGCCAGGGGACTAGGATTACCTACGAGCAGTACTTC

D gene: -
clone size: -
V gene: TRBV5-6
CDR3 length: 18
J gene: TRBJ1-5
CDR3 protein: CASSFRGSGAASNQPQHF
CDR3 DNA: TGTGCCAGCAGCTTTCGGGGTAGCGGGGCGGCTAGCAATCAGCCCCAGCATTTT

D gene: -
clone size: -
V gene: TRBV30
CDR3 length: 12
J gene: TRBJ1-2
CDR3 protein: CAWELTNYGYTF
CDR3 DNA: TGTGCCTGGGAACTCACTAACTATGGCTACACCTTC

D gene: -
clone size: -
V gene: TRBV9
CDR3 length: 15
J gene: TRBJ2-7
CDR3 protein: CASSVGVDTSYEQYF
CDR3 DNA: TGTGCCAGCAGCGTAGGTGTGGACACCTCCTACGAGCAGTACTTC